These 13 T cell receptor beta chains were all obtained from the same sample, sequenced in a study of blood T cell repertoires in COVID-19. Some clones are missing from TCRdb's copy, which holds only in-frame ones; the method was immunoSEQ multiplex PCR. The sample includes 130,000 to 150,000 clones, over 85% of them seen just once. The sequencing sample was made of peripheral blood. These receptors were obtained from a human donor in a cohort sampled during active COVID-19.

This clone was detected only once. The rearrangement links TRBV6-5 to TRBJ1-1; tentative D call: TRBD1 (5 bases). With 7 bases removed from V and 10 bases from J, the gap between germline ends came to 13 bases. CDR3 length: 11 amino acids. Germline CDR1 MNHEY, CDR2 SVGAGI. The CDR3 region is CASTRASGAFF. CDR3 coding DNA: TGTGCCAGCACCAGGGCAAGTGGAGCTTTCTTT.

J is TRBJ1-3 and V is TRBV25-1, with D possibly TRBD1 on 6 matching bases. Germline V gene lookup returns CDR1 MGHDK and CDR2 SYGVNS. This CDR3 region has 11 residues. V lost 8 bases, J lost 8 bases, and 10 bases lay in between. The CDR3 reads CASGRQDTIYF. The CDR3 DNA follows: TGTGCCAGCGGACGACAGGACACCATATATTTT. Drawing the rest from reference TRBV25-1 and TRBJ1-3, the complete variable domain is EADIYQTPRYLVIGTGKKITLECSQTMGHDKMYWYQQDPGMELHLIHYSYGVNSTEKGDLSSESTVSRIRTEHFPLTLESARPSHTSQYLCASGRQDTIYFGEGSWLTVV.

This clone was recorded a few times. The chain employs TRBV15 and TRBJ1-2; D not certain. The CDR3 totals 13 residues. Germline CDR1 is LNHNV and CDR2 is YYDKDF (reference sequence). Trimming left V 6 bases short and J 5 bases short, with 13 bases between. The chain's CDR3 is CATSRSGGYGYTF. The CDR3 DNA reads as TGTGCCACCAGTAGATCGGGCGGGTATGGCTACACCTTC.

The chain links TRBV5-4 to TRBJ2-3; TRBD2 might be the D (7 bases). V lost 0 bases, J lost 0 bases, and 11 bases lay in between. The germline gives CDR1 SGHNT, CDR2 YYREEE (reference sequence). The CDR3 consists of 16 residues. In DNA form, the CDR3 reads TGTGCCAGCAGCTTGGAGGGGGGGGCGAGCACAGATACGCAGTATTTT. Translating gives CASSLEGGASTDTQYF.

The chain carries TRBV15 and TRBJ2-3; TRBD2 matches 11 bases. The trim removed 2 bases at V and 3 bases at J, leaving 4 bases unmatched. This CDR3 region has 16 residues. Germline values: CDR1 LNHNV, CDR2 YYDKDF (reference sequence). The CDR3 sequence: CATSRRLAGGTDTQYF. The CDR3 nucleotides read TGTGCCACCAGCAGAAGGCTAGCGGGGGGAACAGATACGCAGTATTTT.

The chain employs TRBV19 and TRBJ2-7, with D perhaps TRBD2 (6 bases). CDR3 length: 14 amino acids. The germline V gene has CDR1 LNHDA and CDR2 SQIVND (reference sequence). V was trimmed by 0 bases and J by 4 bases, leaving 10 bases between them. CDR3 in amino acids: CASSIDLGLYEQYF. CDR3 DNA: TGTGCCAGTAGTATAGATCTGGGACTTTACGAGCAGTACTTC. The full variable domain, rest sourced from reference TRBV19 and TRBJ2-7, is DGGITQSPKYLFRKEGQNVTLSCEQNLNHDAMYWYRQDPGQGLRLIYYSQIVNDFQKGDIAEGYSVSREKKESFPLTVTSAQKNPTAFYLCASSIDLGLYEQYFGPGTRLTVT.

The gene calls are TRBV4-1 and TRBJ2-3; 9 bases map to TRBD2. The CDR3 has 14 residues. Germline lookup yields CDR1 MGHRA and CDR2 YSYEKL. With V trimmed by 4 bases and J by 4 bases, 3 bases remained unmatched. Written as DNA, the CDR3 is TGCGCCAGCAGCCGGACTAGCGAAGCAGATACGCAGTATTTT. Protein sequence: CASSRTSEADTQYF.

Only a few counts were recorded for this clone. The chain employs TRBV2 and TRBJ1-1; D remains ambiguous. The CDR3 runs 15 residues. The V end lost 2 bases, the J end lost 0 bases, and 10 bases lay between the germline ends. In germline, CDR1 is SNHLY, CDR2 FYNNEI. The CDR3 DNA sequence: TGTGCCAGCAGTGAATTGCGGTCGGTGAACACTGAAGCTTTCTTT. Its translation: CASSELRSVNTEAFF.

The rearrangement joins TRBV7-9 to TRBJ2-1, with D possibly matching TRBD1 (5 bases). The germline CDR1 and CDR2 sequences are SEHNR and FQNEAQ (reference sequence). V was shortened by 5 bases and J by 5 bases, with 16 bases between the two germline ends. CDR3 length: 15 residues. The DNA for the CDR3 is TGTGCCAGCAGCCCAGGGTACCGAAGGGACAATGAGCAGTTCTTC. Residues: CASSPGYRRDNEQFF.

The chain recombines TRBV19 with TRBJ2-3; TRBD2 matches 7 bases. Germline V gene sequence: CDR1 LNHDA, CDR2 SQIVND (reference sequence). The CDR3 totals 21 residues. V was clipped by 5 bases and J by 0 bases; unmatched bases: 23. CDR3 DNA: TGTGCCAGTAGTTACCAAGGACTAGTTGGATATGGATTCGTAAGCACAGATACGCAGTATTTT. Its protein product is CASSYQGLVGYGFVSTDTQYF.

The chain couples TRBV19 to TRBJ1-2; perhaps TRBD1 as D (5 bases). The CDR3 is 15 residues long. V shed 5 bases and J shed 4 bases, with 17 bases lying between them. Germline V gives CDR1 LNHDA, CDR2 SQIVND (reference sequence). The CDR3: CASSPSRDSIYGYTF. The CDR3 DNA sequence: TGTGCCAGTAGTCCATCCAGGGACTCTATCTATGGCTACACCTTC.

Details on this clone: This sample also contains other DNA sequences that code for the same CDR3. This chain joins TRBV9 and TRBJ2-5; the match to TRBD2 covers 8 bases. The CDR3 sequence is 14 residues long. With 3 bases clipped from V and 2 bases from J, the junction kept 3 bases outside the gene matches. Germline CDR1 reads SGDLS; CDR2 reads YYNGEE. The CDR3 DNA reads as TGTGCCAGCAGCGCCGGCGGGGGGCAAGAGACCCAGTACTTC. Its translation: CASSAGGGQETQYF.

The rearrangement links TRBV13 to TRBJ2-3, with 8 bases aligning to TRBD1. CDR1 and CDR2 (germline): PRHDT, FYEKMQ (reference sequence). The CDR3 is made up of 14 amino acids. The V gene end was trimmed by 4 bases and the J gene end by 6 bases; junction bases not matched to a gene: 6. The CDR3 loop reads CASSSGTGLDTQYF. As DNA, the CDR3 is TGTGCCAGCAGCTCCGGGACAGGTTTGGATACGCAGTATTTT.